This TCR beta chain was recovered during a study of T cell changes during pregnancy in multiple sclerosis. TCRdb's copy holds only in-frame clones and misses some; the assay was immunoSEQ multiplex PCR. This repertoire shows 35,000 to 45,000 clones, around 92% found once; its top ten account for roughly 1.4%. The clonotype originates from a female donor with multiple sclerosis, enrolled in a pregnancy study. Material: peripheral blood.

The CDR3: CASSHRASDYGYTF. DNA for the CDR3: TGTGCCAGTAGCCACAGAGCCTCGGACTATGGCTACACCTTC. The V and J genes are TRBV19 and TRBJ1-2; D gene ambiguous. V lost 6 bases and J 3 bases, leaving 14 bases between the germline ends. This CDR3 is built from 14 residues. Germline V CDR1 and CDR2: LNHDA, SQIVND (reference sequence).